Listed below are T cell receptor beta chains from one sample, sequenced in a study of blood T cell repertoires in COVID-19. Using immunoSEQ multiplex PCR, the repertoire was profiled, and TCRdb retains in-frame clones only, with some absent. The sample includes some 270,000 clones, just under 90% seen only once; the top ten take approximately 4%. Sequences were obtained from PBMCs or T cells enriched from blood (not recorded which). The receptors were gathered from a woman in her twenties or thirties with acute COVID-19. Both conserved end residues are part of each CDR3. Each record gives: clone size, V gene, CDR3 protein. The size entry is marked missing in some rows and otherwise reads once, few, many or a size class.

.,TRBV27,CASCRQFNTGELFF
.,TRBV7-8,CASSTGDYNEQFF
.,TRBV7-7,CASSPQVGGLDTQYF
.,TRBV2,CASRWTSLTDTQYF
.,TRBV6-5,CASYRETVKSPLHF
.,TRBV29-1,CSVAYLGSYNEQFF
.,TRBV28,CASRDIRGTRRNEQFF
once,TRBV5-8,CASSSASYEQYF
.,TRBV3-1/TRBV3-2,CASSQQTGGSEKLFF
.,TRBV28,CASGLAGEGQYF
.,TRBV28,CASSSPGSLHF
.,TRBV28,CASRLIRSSGKFNEQFF
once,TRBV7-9,CASSLPGNTEAFF
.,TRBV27,CASSLASNRYNEQFF
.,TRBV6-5,CASTARPNTGELFF
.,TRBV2,CASSELAGVWGETQYF
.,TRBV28,CASSLTRQGWYYEQYF
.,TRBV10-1,CASSAAGGRKAFF
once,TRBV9,CASSVGLAGGRNEQFF
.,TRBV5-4,CASSLGPGSDTQYF
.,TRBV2,CASTDTQYF
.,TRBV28,CASSPRLAGADTQYF
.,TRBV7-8,CASRPREGSYEQYF
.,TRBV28,CASYPSGRAVEQYF
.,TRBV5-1,CASSGSGVMDTEAFF
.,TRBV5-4,CASSFGQIYTEAFF
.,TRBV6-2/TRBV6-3,CASSYSSDTQYF
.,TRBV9,CASSVSGSTDTQYF
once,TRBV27,CASSLYRDYNEQFF
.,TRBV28,CASRPTGKKTEKLFF
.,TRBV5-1,CASSSQAGEGFNEQFF
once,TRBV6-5,CASSQGQGYGYTF
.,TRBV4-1,CASSPLLVSYNEQFF
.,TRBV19,CASSEPGQSYNEQFF
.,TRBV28,CASSWDRDWSNQPQHF
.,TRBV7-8,CASRKGQQENQPQHF
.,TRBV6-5,CASSWTSGPGDEQFF
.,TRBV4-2,CASSQIAGGESYEQYF
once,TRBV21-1,CASSKSGGNEQFF
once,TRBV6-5,CASSYSGDRHNTEAFF
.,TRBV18,CASSPATSVDTPDTQYF
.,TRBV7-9,CASTQVNTEAFF
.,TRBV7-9,CASSLGTSQETQYF
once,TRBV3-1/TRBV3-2,CASSQGQVRGYEQYF
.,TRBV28,CASRLGQSYGYTF
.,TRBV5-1,CASSAGDRGAKNIQYF
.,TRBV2,CASRTPIGVVEEKLFF
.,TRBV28,CASRRTGRSNIQYF
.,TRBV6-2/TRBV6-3,CASSNSGYEQYF
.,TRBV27,CASSPPGLEYEQYF
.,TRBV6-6,CASSPGFNEQFF
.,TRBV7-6,CASSLVHTPYTKQYF
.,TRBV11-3,CASSRQATGTGELFF
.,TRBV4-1,CASSQEPTGVNEKLFF
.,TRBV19,CASSMVADTEAFF
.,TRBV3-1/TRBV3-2,CASSQDTSTSGYEQYF
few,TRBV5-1,CASSLAGGYTEAFF
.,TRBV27,CASTLAGGDYNEQFF
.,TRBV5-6,CASSLASREGYTF
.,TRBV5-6,CASSPTSGRFEQYF